The T cell receptor (beta chain) under discussion was sequenced for a study of blood T cell repertoires in COVID-19. The table came from immunoSEQ multiplex PCR; TCRdb's copy has only in-frame clones and leaves some out. The table includes 55,000 to 80,000 clones, approximately 91% detected once. Germline loops: CDR1 MNHEY, CDR2 SMNVEV (reference sequence). This CDR3 region has 15 residues. V lost 6 bases to trimming and J lost 4 bases; unmatched junction nucleotides: 8. The TCR was taken from a human donor in a cohort sampled during active COVID-19. Material: peripheral blood. The V call is TRBV27, the J call TRBJ2-5, with TRBD1 matching over 10 bases. The CDR3 here is CASRRQTGGGETQYF. In DNA form, the CDR3 reads TGTGCCAGCAGGCGACAGACAGGGGGCGGAGAGACCCAGTACTTC.